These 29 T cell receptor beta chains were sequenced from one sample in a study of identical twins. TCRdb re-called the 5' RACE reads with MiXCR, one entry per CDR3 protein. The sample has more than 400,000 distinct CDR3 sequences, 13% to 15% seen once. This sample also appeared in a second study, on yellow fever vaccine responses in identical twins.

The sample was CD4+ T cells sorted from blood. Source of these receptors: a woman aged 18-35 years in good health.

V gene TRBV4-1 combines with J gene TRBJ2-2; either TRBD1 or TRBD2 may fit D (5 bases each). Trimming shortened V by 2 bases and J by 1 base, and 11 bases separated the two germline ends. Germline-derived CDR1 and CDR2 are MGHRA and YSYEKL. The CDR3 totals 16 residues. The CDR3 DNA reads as TGCGCCAGCAGCCAACCGGGACGTAGGAACACCGGGGAGCTGTTTTTT. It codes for CASSQPGRRNTGELFF.

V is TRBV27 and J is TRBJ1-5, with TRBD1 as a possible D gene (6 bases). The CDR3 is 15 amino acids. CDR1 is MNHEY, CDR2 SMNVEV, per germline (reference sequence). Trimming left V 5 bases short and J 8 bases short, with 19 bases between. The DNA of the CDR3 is TGTGCCAGCAGTGGACTGGGGGCGCCGTATAAGCCCCAGCATTTT. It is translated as CASSGLGAPYKPQHF.

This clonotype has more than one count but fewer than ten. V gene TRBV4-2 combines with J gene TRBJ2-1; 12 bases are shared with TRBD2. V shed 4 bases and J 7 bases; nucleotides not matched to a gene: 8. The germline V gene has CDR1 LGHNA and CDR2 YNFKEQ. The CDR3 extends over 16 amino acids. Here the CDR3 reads CASSPLRGLAGNEQFF. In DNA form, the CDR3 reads TGTGCCAGCAGCCCCCTTAGAGGACTAGCGGGGAATGAGCAGTTCTTC.

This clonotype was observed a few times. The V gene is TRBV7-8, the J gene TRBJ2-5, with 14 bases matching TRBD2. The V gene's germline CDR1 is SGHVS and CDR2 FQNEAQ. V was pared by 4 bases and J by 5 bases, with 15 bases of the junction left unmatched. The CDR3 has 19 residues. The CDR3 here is CASSSTGLAGAPRRETQYF. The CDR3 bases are TGTGCCAGCAGCTCAACGGGACTAGCGGGGGCCCCTCGAAGGGAGACCCAGTACTTC.

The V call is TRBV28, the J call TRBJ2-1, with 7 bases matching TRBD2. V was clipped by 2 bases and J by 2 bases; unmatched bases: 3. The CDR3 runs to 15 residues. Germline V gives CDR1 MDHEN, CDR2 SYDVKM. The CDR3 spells CASSLQRGPYNEQFF. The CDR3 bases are TGTGCCAGCAGTTTACAGCGGGGCCCCTACAATGAGCAGTTCTTC.

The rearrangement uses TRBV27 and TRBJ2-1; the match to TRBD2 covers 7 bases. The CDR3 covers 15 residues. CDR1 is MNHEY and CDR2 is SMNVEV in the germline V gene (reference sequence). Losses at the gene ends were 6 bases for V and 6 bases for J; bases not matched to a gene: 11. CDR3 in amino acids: CASRSLGLGVNEQFF. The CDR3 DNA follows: TGTGCCAGCAGGTCTCTCGGACTAGGGGTCAATGAGCAGTTCTTC.

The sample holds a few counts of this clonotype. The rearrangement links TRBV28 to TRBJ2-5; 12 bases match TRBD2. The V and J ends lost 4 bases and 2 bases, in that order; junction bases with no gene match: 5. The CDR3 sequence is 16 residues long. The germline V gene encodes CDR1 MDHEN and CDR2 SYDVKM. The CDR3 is CASSSHTSGGQETQYF. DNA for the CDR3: TGTGCCAGCAGTTCTCATACTAGCGGGGGGCAAGAGACCCAGTACTTC.

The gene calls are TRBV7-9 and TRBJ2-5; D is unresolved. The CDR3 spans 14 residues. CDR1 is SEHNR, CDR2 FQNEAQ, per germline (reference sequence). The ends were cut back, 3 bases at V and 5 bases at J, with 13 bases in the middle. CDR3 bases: TGTGCCAGCAGCTTCGGACCGTCGTCGGAGACCCAGTACTTC. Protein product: CASSFGPSSETQYF.

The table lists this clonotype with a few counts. CDR3 in DNA: TGTGCCAGCAGCTTAGTAAGTGGGACTGTGAACACTGAAGCTTTCTTT. As protein: CASSLVSGTVNTEAFF. The chain joins TRBV7-2 to TRBJ1-1; TRBD1 might be the D (5 bases). Germline values: CDR1 SGHTA, CDR2 FQGNSA. V was shortened by 1 base and J by 0 bases, with 12 bases between the two germline ends. The CDR3 has 16 residues.

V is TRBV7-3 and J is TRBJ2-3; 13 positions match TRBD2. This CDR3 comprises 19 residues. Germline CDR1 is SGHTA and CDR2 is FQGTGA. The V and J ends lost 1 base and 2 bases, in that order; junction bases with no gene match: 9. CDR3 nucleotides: TGTGCCAGCAGCTTAAGGCCGTTCGGGACTAGCGGGAACACAGATACGCAGTATTTT. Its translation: CASSLRPFGTSGNTDTQYF.

CDR3 DNA: TGTGCCAGCAGTTTATTAGGGCAGAGGACCTACAATGAGCAGTTCTTC. It specifies CASSLLGQRTYNEQFF. This chain joins TRBV27 and TRBJ2-1; no clear D gene. The CDR3 sequence is 16 residues long. Deletions cut 1 base from V and 2 bases from J, with 12 bases between. The germline V gene has CDR1 MNHEY and CDR2 SMNVEV (reference sequence).

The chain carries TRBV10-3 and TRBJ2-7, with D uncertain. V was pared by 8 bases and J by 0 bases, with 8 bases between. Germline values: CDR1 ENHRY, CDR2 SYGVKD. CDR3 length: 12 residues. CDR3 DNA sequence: TGTGCCATCGCAGGCAACTCCTACGAGCAGTACTTC. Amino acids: CAIAGNSYEQYF.

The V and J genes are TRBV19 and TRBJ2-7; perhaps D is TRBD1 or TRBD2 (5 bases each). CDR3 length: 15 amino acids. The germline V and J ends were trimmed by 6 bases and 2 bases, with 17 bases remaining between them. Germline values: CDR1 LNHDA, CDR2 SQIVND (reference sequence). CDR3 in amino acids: CASSPSHGAAYEQYV. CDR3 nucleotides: TGTGCCAGTAGCCCAAGCCACGGGGCGGCCTACGAGCAGTACGTC.

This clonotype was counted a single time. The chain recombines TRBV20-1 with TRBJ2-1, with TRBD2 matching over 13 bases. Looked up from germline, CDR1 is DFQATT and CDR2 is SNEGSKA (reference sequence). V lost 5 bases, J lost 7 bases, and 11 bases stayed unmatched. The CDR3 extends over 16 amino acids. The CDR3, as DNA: TGCAGTGCTGGACTAGCGGGAGTCCGGGGTGGGAATGAGCAGTTCTTC. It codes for CSAGLAGVRGGNEQFF.

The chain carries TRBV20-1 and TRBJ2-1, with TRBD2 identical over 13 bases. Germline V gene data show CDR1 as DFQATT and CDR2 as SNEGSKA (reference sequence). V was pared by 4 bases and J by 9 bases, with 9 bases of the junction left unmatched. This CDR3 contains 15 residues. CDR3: CSAKKRLAGGFEQFF. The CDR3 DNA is TGCAGTGCTAAAAAAAGACTAGCGGGGGGTTTTGAGCAGTTCTTC.

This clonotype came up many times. This CDR3 is CSVLSTGSSTDTQYF. CDR3 coding DNA: TGCAGCGTTCTGAGCACAGGGTCTAGCACAGATACGCAGTATTTT. V gene TRBV29-1 combines with J gene TRBJ2-3; D may be TRBD1 (6 bases). This CDR3 comprises 15 residues. In germline, CDR1 is SQVTM, CDR2 ANQGSEA. V was trimmed by 5 bases and J by 0 bases, leaving 15 bases between them.

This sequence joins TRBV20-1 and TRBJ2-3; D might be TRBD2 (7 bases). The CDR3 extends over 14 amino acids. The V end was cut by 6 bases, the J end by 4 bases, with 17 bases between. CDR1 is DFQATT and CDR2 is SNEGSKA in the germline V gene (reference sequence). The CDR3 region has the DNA TGCAGTGCCGGAGAGGGGGGGAGCGCAGATACGCAGTATTTT. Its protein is CSAGEGGSADTQYF.

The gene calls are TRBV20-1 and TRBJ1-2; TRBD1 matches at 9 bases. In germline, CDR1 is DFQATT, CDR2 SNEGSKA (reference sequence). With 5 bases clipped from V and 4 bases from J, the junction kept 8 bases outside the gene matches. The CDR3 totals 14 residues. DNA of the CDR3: TGCAGTGCTCGCCCGGGACAGGGTTTCTATGGCTACACCTTC. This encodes CSARPGQGFYGYTF.

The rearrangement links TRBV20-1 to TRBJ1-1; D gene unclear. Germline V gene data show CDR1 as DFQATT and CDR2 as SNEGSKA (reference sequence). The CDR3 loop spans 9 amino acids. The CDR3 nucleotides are TGCAGGCGAGGGAGTGAAGCTTTCTTT. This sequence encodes CRRGSEAFF.

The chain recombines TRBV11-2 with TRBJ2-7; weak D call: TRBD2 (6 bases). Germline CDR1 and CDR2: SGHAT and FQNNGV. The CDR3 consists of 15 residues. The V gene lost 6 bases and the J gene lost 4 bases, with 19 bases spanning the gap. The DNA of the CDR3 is TGTGCCAGCAGTTTCGGACTCGGGAGTAATTACGAGCAGTACTTC. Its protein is CASSFGLGSNYEQYF.

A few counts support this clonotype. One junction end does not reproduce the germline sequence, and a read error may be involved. CDR3 amino acids: CAISEIYGSWLHF. CDR3 nucleotides: TGTGCCATCAGTGAGATTTATGGCTCCTGGTTGCATTTT. The chain joins TRBV10-3 to TRBJ1-3; D gene uncertain. From germline, CDR1 is ENHRY and CDR2 SYGVKD. The CDR3 spans 13 residues.

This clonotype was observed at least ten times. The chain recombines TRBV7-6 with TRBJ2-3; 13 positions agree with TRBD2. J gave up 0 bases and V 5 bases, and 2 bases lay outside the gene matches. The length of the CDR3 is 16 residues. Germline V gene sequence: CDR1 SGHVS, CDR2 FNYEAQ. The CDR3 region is CASSPGLAGSTDTQYF. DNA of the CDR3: TGTGCCAGCAGCCCGGGACTAGCGGGGAGCACAGATACGCAGTATTTT.

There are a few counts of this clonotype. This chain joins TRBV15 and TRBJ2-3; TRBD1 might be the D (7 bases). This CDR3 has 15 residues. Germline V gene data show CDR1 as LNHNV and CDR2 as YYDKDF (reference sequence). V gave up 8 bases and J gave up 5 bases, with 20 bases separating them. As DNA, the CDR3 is TGTGCCACCGTCAAAGGCGGGACAGATCTAGATACGCAGTATTTT. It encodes CATVKGGTDLDTQYF.

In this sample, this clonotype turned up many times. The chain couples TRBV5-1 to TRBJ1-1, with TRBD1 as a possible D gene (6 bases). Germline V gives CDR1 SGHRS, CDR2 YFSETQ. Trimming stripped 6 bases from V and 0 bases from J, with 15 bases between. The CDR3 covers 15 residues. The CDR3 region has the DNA TGCGCCAGCACCTACCCCGGGGGCCTGAACACTGAAGCTTTCTTT. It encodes CASTYPGGLNTEAFF.

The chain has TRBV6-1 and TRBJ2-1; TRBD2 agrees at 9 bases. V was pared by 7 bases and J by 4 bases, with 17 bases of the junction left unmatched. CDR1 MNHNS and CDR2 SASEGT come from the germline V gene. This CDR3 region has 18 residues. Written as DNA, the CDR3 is TGTGCCAGCACCACGGGGGGCGGGAGGGCCGGTACGTACAATGAGCAGTTCTTC. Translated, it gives CASTTGGGRAGTYNEQFF.

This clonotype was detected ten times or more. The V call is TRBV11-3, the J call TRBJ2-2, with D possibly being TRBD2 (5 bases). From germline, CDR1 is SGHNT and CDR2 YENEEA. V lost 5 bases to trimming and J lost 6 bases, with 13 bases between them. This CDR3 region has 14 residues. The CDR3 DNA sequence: TGTGCCAGCAGCCCGAGGGCTAGTTCCGGGGAGCTGTTTTTT. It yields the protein CASSPRASSGELFF.

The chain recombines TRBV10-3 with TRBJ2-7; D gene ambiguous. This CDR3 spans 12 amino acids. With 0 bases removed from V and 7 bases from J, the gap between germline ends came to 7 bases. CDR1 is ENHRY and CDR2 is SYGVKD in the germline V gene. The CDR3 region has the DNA TGTGCCATCAGTGAGTCGTCTTGGGAGCAGTACTTC. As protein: CAISESSWEQYF.

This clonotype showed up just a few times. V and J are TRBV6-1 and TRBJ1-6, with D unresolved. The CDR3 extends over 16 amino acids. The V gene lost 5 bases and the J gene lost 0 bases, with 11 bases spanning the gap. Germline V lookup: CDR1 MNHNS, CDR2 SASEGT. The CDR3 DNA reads TGTGCCAGCAGTCAACCCTTGAGCTCCTATAATTCACCCCTCCACTTT. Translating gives CASSQPLSSYNSPLHF.

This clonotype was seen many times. CDR3 amino acids: CASSPTGDLAFF. The CDR3 nucleotides read TGTGCCAGCTCACCAACCGGGGATCTAGCTTTCTTT. The J gene is TRBJ1-1, the V gene TRBV18, with D hard to call. V shed 2 bases and J shed 10 bases, with 11 bases lying between them. CDR3 length: 12 amino acids. Germline CDR1 is KGHSH and CDR2 is LQKENI.